Below are 25 T cell receptor beta chains sequenced from a single sample in a study of blood T cells in healthy people across ages. For the second PCR, which ran for 7 to 11 cycles, a sample-barcoded 5' primer and a J-beta primer mix were used. TCRdb processed the 5' RACE reads anew with MiXCR; each CDR3 protein has one entry. The sample records about 640,000 distinct CDR3 sequences, approximately 50% being singletons. The material sequenced was blood. These receptors all stem from a man aged 55 to 70 in good health.

The chain couples TRBV9 to TRBJ2-3, with 8 bases fitting TRBD2. The CDR3 sequence is 15 residues long. The J segment lost 2 bases and the V segment lost 0 bases, leaving 2 bases of the junction unmatched. Germline V gene lookup returns CDR1 SGDLS and CDR2 YYNGEE. This CDR3 reads CASSVDSGDTDTQYF. The CDR3 bases are TGTGCCAGCAGCGTAGATAGCGGGGACACAGATACGCAGTATTTT.

This clonotype appeared a few times. The CDR3 sequence: CASRVAGTPSYEQYF. CDR3 nucleotide sequence: TGTGCCAGCAGAGTAGCGGGGACACCTTCGTACGAGCAGTACTTC. The chain recombines TRBV6-2 or TRBV6-3 with TRBJ2-7; 8 bases line up with TRBD2. Germline V gene lookup returns CDR1 MNHEY and CDR2 SVGEGT. The CDR3 is 15 residues long. Germline trimming cut 6 bases from V and 4 bases from J; bases unmatched to any gene: 11.

The chain employs TRBV2 and TRBJ2-5; 7 bases fit TRBD1. This CDR3 spans 15 amino acids. V dropped 5 bases and J dropped 5; count of bases not matched to a gene: 11. CDR1 SNHLY and CDR2 FYNNEI come from the germline V gene. CDR3 region: CASSIYQTGIETQYF. The CDR3 DNA is TGTGCCAGCAGTATATACCAGACAGGGATTGAGACCCAGTACTTC.

The chain couples TRBV9 to TRBJ2-3, with 12 bases lining up with TRBD2. Losses at the gene ends were 9 bases for V and 4 bases for J; bases not matched to a gene: 9. Germline V CDR1 and CDR2: SGDLS, YYNGEE. The CDR3 has 15 residues. The CDR3 DNA is TGTGCCACCGCCCCTAGCGGGGGGGCCCCAGATACGCAGTATTTT. It yields the protein CATAPSGGAPDTQYF.

The V gene is TRBV5-1, the J gene TRBJ2-1, with TRBD1 identical over 11 bases. There are 15 residues in the CDR3. The ends lost 6 bases at V and 4 bases at J; junction bases unmatched: 6. CDR1 and CDR2 (germline): SGHRS, YFSETQ. CDR3 residues: CASIAGTGGYNEQFF. DNA for the CDR3: TGCGCCAGCATCGCCGGGACAGGGGGTTACAATGAGCAGTTCTTC.

The rearrangement uses TRBV6-5 and TRBJ2-5; D remains ambiguous. The J call is in doubt because the DNA end fits TRBJ2-7 better. The CDR3 is 13 residues long. The V gene's germline CDR1 is MNHEY and CDR2 SVGAGI. This chain's CDR3 is CASSLHLGYEQYF. CDR3 nucleotides: TGTGCCAGCAGCCTTCATCTAGGGTACGAGCAGTACTTC.

The chain uses TRBV11-3 and TRBJ2-1; D might be TRBD2 (5 bases). This CDR3 contains 14 residues. Trimming pared 4 bases from V and 9 bases from J, leaving 16 bases between. Germline-derived CDR1 and CDR2 are SGHNT and YENEEA. The CDR3 nucleotides read TGTGCCAGCAGCTCTACCCCAGCGGCTCCTGAGCAGTTCTTC. As protein: CASSSTPAAPEQFF.

The chain couples TRBV9 to TRBJ2-3; TRBD2 matches at 12 bases. With 5 bases clipped from V and 4 bases from J, the junction kept 5 bases outside the gene matches. Germline V gene data show CDR1 as SGDLS and CDR2 as YYNGEE. CDR3 length equals 15 residues. CDR3 loop: CASRPTSGGSDTQYF. For the CDR3, the DNA is TGTGCCAGCAGACCTACTAGCGGGGGGTCAGATACGCAGTATTTT.

V usage is TRBV5-6 and J usage is TRBJ1-2; D is perhaps TRBD1 (5 bases). The V and J ends lost 1 base and 4 bases respectively, with 8 bases between them. This CDR3 comprises 13 residues. Germline CDR1 and CDR2: SGHDT and YYEEEE. CDR3 protein: CASSLWGIYGYTF. The CDR3 nucleotides read TGTGCCAGCAGCTTGTGGGGGATCTATGGCTACACCTTC.

The chain carries TRBV11-2 and TRBJ2-7; the D gene is possibly TRBD1 (5 bases). Germline values: CDR1 SGHAT, CDR2 FQNNGV. V was trimmed by 2 bases and J by 0 bases, leaving 11 bases between them. There are 15 residues in the CDR3. CDR3 in amino acids: CASSLNRQGSYEQYF. The DNA of the CDR3 is TGTGCCAGCAGCTTAAATCGGCAGGGCTCCTACGAGCAGTACTTC.

The genes are TRBV28 and TRBJ2-3, with a weak D call TRBD1 (6 bases). The CDR3 runs to 17 residues. V was trimmed by 4 bases and J by 1 base, leaving 18 bases between them. Per germline, CDR1 MDHEN and CDR2 SYDVKM. The CDR3 loop is CASSYTGIVRGTDTQYF. DNA for the CDR3: TGTGCCAGCAGTTATACAGGGATAGTCCGTGGCACAGATACGCAGTATTTT.

Regarding this clonotype: Compared with germline, one end of the junction differs, possibly owing to a read error. The chain combines TRBV9 with TRBJ2-5; no definite D call. Germline lookup yields CDR1 SGDLS and CDR2 YYNGEE. CDR3 length: 14 amino acids. CDR3: CASSVAPGQEAQYF. The CDR3 DNA is TGTGCCAGCAGCGTAGCACCCGGCCAAGAGGCCCAGTACTTC.

This clonotype was counted a few times. The rearrangement uses TRBV20-1 and TRBJ2-7, with 7 bases matching TRBD1. Losses at the gene ends were 7 bases for V and 1 base for J; bases not matched to a gene: 10. The CDR3 is made up of 14 amino acids. Germline CDR1 DFQATT, CDR2 SNEGSKA (reference sequence). In nucleotides, the CDR3 is TGCAGTGTCCCTGGTAGGACAGGTTCCTACGAGCAGTACTTC. Translation gives CSVPGRTGSYEQYF.

This clonotype was counted only a few times. V usage is TRBV5-1 and J usage is TRBJ2-1; 10 nucleotides match TRBD2. Germline assignment: CDR1 SGHRS and CDR2 YFSETQ. Unmatched junction bases numbered 7, after V lost 0 bases and J lost 7 bases. The CDR3 is 16 amino acids. CDR3: CASSLALAGTGNEQFF. DNA for the CDR3: TGCGCCAGCAGCTTGGCACTAGCGGGAACGGGGAATGAGCAGTTCTTC.

The chain carries TRBV20-1 and TRBJ2-2; D might be TRBD1 (6 bases). V lost 6 bases to trimming and J lost 5 bases, with 19 bases between them. Germline CDR1 reads DFQATT; CDR2 reads SNEGSKA (reference sequence). This CDR3 is 15 amino acids long. As DNA, the CDR3 is TGCAGTGCCTCAACGACAGGTCTCGGGACCGGGGAGCTGTTTTTT. It specifies CSASTTGLGTGELFF.

The chain links TRBV5-5 to TRBJ2-1; 7 positions agree with TRBD1. Germline CDR1 SGHKS, CDR2 YYEKEE (reference sequence). V was pared by 0 bases and J by 15 bases, with 6 bases of the junction left unmatched. The CDR3 has 12 residues. The CDR3 region has the DNA TGTGCCAGCAGCTTGGATGGACAGGTACGGTTCTTC. Its protein product is CASSLDGQVRFF.

The table lists this clonotype with a few counts. The chain combines TRBV7-2 with TRBJ1-2; TRBD1 matches at 7 bases. Trimming at V came to 5 bases and at J to 0 bases, leaving 6 bases not matched to a gene. CDR1 and CDR2 from the germline V gene are SGHTA and FQGNSA. The CDR3 has 15 residues. CDR3 amino acids: CASSRPGTANYGYTF. CDR3 DNA sequence: TGTGCCAGCAGCCGCCCAGGGACAGCTAACTATGGCTACACCTTC.

This clonotype was seen a few times. V usage is TRBV20-1 and J usage is TRBJ2-1; D not certain. The germline CDR1 and CDR2 sequences are DFQATT and SNEGSKA (reference sequence). The V and J ends lost 2 bases and 2 bases respectively, with 13 bases between them. The CDR3 runs to 15 residues. The chain's CDR3 is CSARRSENPYNEQFF. In DNA form, the CDR3 reads TGCAGTGCTAGAAGGTCAGAGAACCCCTACAATGAGCAGTTCTTC.

In its sample, this clonotype was seen a few times. The chain combines TRBV6-2 or TRBV6-3 with TRBJ1-4; D is ambiguous. V was shortened by 6 bases and J by 4 bases, with 18 bases between the two germline ends. This CDR3 is 16 amino acids long. The germline V gene has CDR1 MNHEY and CDR2 SVGEGT. CDR3 residues: CASSTAWLWGNEKLFF. The CDR3 DNA is TGTGCCAGCAGCACGGCTTGGCTCTGGGGTAATGAAAAACTGTTTTTT.

This clonotype appeared many times. The CDR3 sequence is CASSPWPRQGYEQYF. In DNA form, the CDR3 reads TGCGCCAGCAGCCCATGGCCTAGACAGGGCTACGAGCAGTACTTC. The rearrangement joins TRBV23-1 to TRBJ2-7; 7 nucleotides align to TRBD1. TRBV23-1 is marked as an open reading frame, function uncertain. J was trimmed by 3 bases and V by 6 bases; bases with no gene match: 11. The CDR3 is made up of 15 amino acids.

This chain uses TRBV29-1 with TRBJ1-1; 8 bases line up with TRBD1. CDR3 length: 14 amino acids. J was trimmed by 3 bases and V by 4 bases; bases with no gene match: 7. Germline V lookup: CDR1 SQVTM, CDR2 ANQGSEA. In DNA, the CDR3 is TGCAGCGTTGTTCTACAGGGGGGGGACACTGAAGCTTTCTTT. Its translation is CSVVLQGGDTEAFF.

The V call is TRBV7-2, the J call TRBJ1-4; D remains unclear. This CDR3 spans 14 amino acids. CDR1 is SGHTA, CDR2 FQGNSA, per germline. Trimming stripped 1 base from V and 5 bases from J, with 8 bases between. CDR3 DNA sequence: TGTGCCAGCAGCTTAGGGCGGGCGAATGAAAAACTGTTTTTT. Amino acid sequence: CASSLGRANEKLFF.

The J gene is TRBJ2-4, the V gene TRBV18; no definite D call. V was pared by 2 bases and J by 1 base, with 6 bases between. CDR1 is KGHSH, CDR2 LQKENI, per germline. This CDR3 is 14 amino acids long. The CDR3: CASSPRNAKNIQYF. The CDR3 DNA reads TGTGCCAGCTCACCAAGGAACGCCAAAAACATTCAGTACTTC.

About this clonotype: The junction does not match germline at one end; this may be a read error. The chain recombines TRBV25-1 with TRBJ1-1; perhaps TRBD1 as D (6 bases). Germline V CDR1 and CDR2: MGHDK, SYGVNS. The CDR3 consists of 15 residues. The CDR3 nucleotides are TGTGCCGGCAGCCCCTTCCATTACAGGGTCACTGAAGCTTTCTTT. Residues: CAGSPFHYRVTEAFF.

The chain uses TRBV24-1 and TRBJ2-5; D is perhaps TRBD1 (6 bases). With 0 bases removed from V and 5 bases from J, the gap between germline ends came to 12 bases. This CDR3 contains 15 residues. Germline CDR1 reads KGHDR; CDR2 reads SFDVKD. Here the CDR3 DNA reads TGTGCCACCAGTGATTTGGCAGGGGCTCGGGAGACCCAGTACTTC. Its protein product is CATSDLAGARETQYF.